This note documents a single T cell receptor (beta chain) sequence. Its specificity is unknown. These data are taken from a study of spatial heterogeneity in lung cancer. Time point described: sample taken at primary tumor resection. Whole RNA was taken from tumor, nontumor lung or frozen PBMC; it was then sequenced unsorted. TCRdb fed the 5' RACE reads into MiXCR, producing one record per CDR3 protein. The table has some 10,000 distinct CDR3 sequences, about 10% seen once; the top ten hold around 13%. Notes on the study in general: Tumor mutation count correlated with how many alpha and beta TCRs expanded intratumorally.

The clonotype was recovered from a female donor with early-stage non-small cell lung cancer. Sequenced material: lung tumor tissue, taken at surgery.

Here the CDR3 DNA reads TGCAGCGTCTTACAGGGGGCCACTGGAAACACCATATATTTT. This sequence encodes CSVLQGATGNTIYF. The gene calls are TRBV29-1 and TRBJ1-3; 9 nucleotides align to TRBD1. CDR1 SQVTM and CDR2 ANQGSEA come from the germline V gene. With 6 bases clipped from V and 2 bases from J, the junction kept 5 bases outside the gene matches. The CDR3 totals 14 residues.